The 28 T cell receptor beta chains below all came from one sample that was sequenced in a study of graft-versus-host responses after intestinal transplantation. Graft specimens yielded both intraepithelial and lamina propria lymphocytes. Assay: immunoSEQ multiplex PCR; the TCRdb copy retains only in-frame clones and omits some. The data contain about 63,000 clones, about nine tenths of them singletons. Sample: ileum tissue, taken 357 days after transplant. All receptors derive from a human patient who received an intestinal transplant, so some T cells may come from the graft donor.

The V and J genes are TRBV5-8 and TRBJ2-1, with D uncertain. V was cut by 4 bases and J by 2 bases, with 13 bases left in between. This CDR3 spans 15 amino acids. Germline CDR1 reads SGHTS; CDR2 reads YDEGEE. The CDR3 reads CASSQVPEPYNEQFF. The CDR3 region has the DNA TGTGCCAGCAGCCAAGTACCTGAACCCTACAATGAGCAGTTCTTC.

The chain joins TRBV23-1 to TRBJ1-1; TRBD1 matches 7 bases. TRBV23-1 is identified as an open reading frame with a role that is uncertain. This CDR3 region has 16 residues. With 3 bases clipped from V and 11 bases from J, the junction kept 18 bases outside the gene matches. The CDR3 coding sequence is TGCGCCAGCAGTCAGCTCCTACTGGGACCCCAGGGGGAGGCTTTCTTT. Its translation is CASSQLLLGPQGEAFF.

This clone was counted only a few times. This CDR3 is CASSRPRVGSYEQYF. In DNA, the CDR3 is TGTGCCAGCAGTCGTCCCAGGGTGGGATCCTACGAGCAGTACTTC. The genes are TRBV28 and TRBJ2-7; tentative D call: TRBD1 (5 bases). Germline CDR1 MDHEN, CDR2 SYDVKM. This CDR3 contains 15 residues. V lost 5 bases and J lost 1, with 15 bases in between. Full variable domain (missing parts from reference TRBV28 and TRBJ2-7): DVKVTQSSRYLVKRTGEKVFLECVQDMDHENMFWYRQDPGLGLRLIYFSYDVKMKEKGDIPEGYSVSREKKERFSLILESASTNQTSMYLCASSRPRVGSYEQYFGPGTRLTVT.

This chain uses TRBV5-1 with TRBJ2-3, with D perhaps assigned TRBD1 or TRBD2 (6 bases each). CDR3 length: 14 residues. Between the trimmed V and J ends, which lost 2 bases and 5 bases, there was a span of 12 bases. Per the germline V gene, CDR1 is SGHRS and CDR2 is YFSETQ. The CDR3 protein is CASSLGGGEDTQYF. DNA of the CDR3: TGCGCCAGCAGCTTAGGGGGAGGAGAAGATACGCAGTATTTT. Complete variable domain (other parts from reference TRBV5-1 and TRBJ2-3): KAGVTQTPRYLIKTRGQQVTLSCSPISGHRSVSWYQQTPGQGLQFLFEYFSETQRNKGNFPGRFSGRQFSNSRSEMNVSTLELGDSALYLCASSLGGGEDTQYFGPGTRLTVL.

The chain uses TRBV29-1 and TRBJ1-3; unclear D gene. CDR1 SQVTM and CDR2 ANQGSEA come from the germline V gene. CDR3 size: 11 residues. Between the trimmed V and J ends, which lost 3 bases and 11 bases, there was a span of 11 bases. The DNA of the CDR3 is TGCAGCGTTGATGATATGGCTGCCATATATTTT. As protein: CSVDDMAAIYF.

The chain has TRBV13 and TRBJ1-1; D is unclear. The V gene's germline CDR1 is PRHDT and CDR2 FYEKMQ (reference sequence). With 3 bases removed from V and 1 base from J, the gap between germline ends came to 3 bases. The CDR3 is 12 residues long. The CDR3 is CASSFKNTEAFF. CDR3 sequence (DNA): TGTGCCAGCAGCTTTAAGAACACTGAAGCTTTCTTT.

J is TRBJ1-2 and V is TRBV6-5; 7 bases map to TRBD1. The CDR3 has 14 residues. J gave up 6 bases and V 0 bases, and 4 bases lay outside the gene matches. Germline CDR1 MNHEY, CDR2 SVGAGI. CDR3 bases: TGTGCCAGCAGTTACTCCGACAGGGTGAATGGCTACACCTTC. It specifies CASSYSDRVNGYTF.

This rearrangement joins TRBV27 to TRBJ1-6; 9 bases match TRBD1. Germline values: CDR1 MNHEY, CDR2 SMNVEV (reference sequence). Losses at the gene ends were 10 bases for V and 7 bases for J; bases not matched to a gene: 11. The CDR3 is 15 amino acids. As DNA, the CDR3 is TGTGCCATCACAGGGGGCGGGAAAAGAAATTCACCCCTCCACTTT. Translating gives CAITGGGKRNSPLHF.

The J gene is TRBJ1-5, the V gene TRBV29-1; 9 bases fit TRBD1. Germline lookup yields CDR1 SQVTM and CDR2 ANQGSEA. The CDR3 totals 13 residues. The junction had 6 bases not matched to a gene; V was cut back by 6 bases and J by 6 bases. CDR3 loop: CSVATGGSQPQHF. The CDR3 coding sequence is TGCAGCGTAGCCACAGGGGGCAGTCAGCCCCAGCATTTT.

This sequence joins TRBV5-4 and TRBJ2-7; TRBD1 is a possible D gene (6 bases). The CDR3 loop spans 16 amino acids. Trimming took off 4 bases at V and 6 bases at J, with 23 bases between the two ends. Germline loops: CDR1 SGHNT, CDR2 YYREEE (reference sequence). The CDR3 coding sequence is TGTGCCAGCAGCGAAAAGACAGGCCCCGCCATCGGCGAGCAGTACTTC. It specifies CASSEKTGPAIGEQYF.

The chain has TRBV5-1 and TRBJ1-1, with TRBD1 matching 8 bases. J was trimmed by 0 bases and V by 2 bases; bases with no gene match: 6. The CDR3 totals 16 residues. CDR1 SGHRS and CDR2 YFSETQ come from the germline V gene. CDR3 protein: CASSFGQGPMNTEAFF. CDR3 nucleotides: TGCGCCAGCAGCTTTGGACAGGGCCCTATGAACACTGAAGCTTTCTTT.

The chain is built from TRBV21-1 and TRBJ1-6; the tabulated D call, TRBD1, remains unverified against the DNA. TRBV21-1 is marked as a pseudogene. CDR3 size: 21 residues. CDR3 sequence: CASSKKENRATNASYNSPLHF. The CDR3 DNA reads TGTGCCAGCAGCAAAAAAGAGAACAGGGCCACCAACGCCTCCTATAATTCACCCCTCCACTTT.

The chain joins TRBV5-1 to TRBJ2-5; D gene ambiguous. Germline V gives CDR1 SGHRS, CDR2 YFSETQ. Trimming removed 0 bases at V and 0 bases at J, with 12 bases between. This CDR3 has 16 residues. The chain's CDR3 is CASSLGYRANQETQYF. CDR3 coding DNA: TGCGCCAGCAGCTTGGGGTACAGAGCCAACCAAGAGACCCAGTACTTC.

V gene TRBV6-1 combines with J gene TRBJ2-6, with unresolved D. With 10 bases removed from V and 2 bases from J, the gap between germline ends came to 15 bases. CDR3 size: 15 residues. The V gene's germline CDR1 is MNHNS and CDR2 SASEGT. The CDR3: CATTHQATGANVLTF. CDR3 in DNA: TGTGCCACTACACACCAAGCCACTGGGGCCAACGTCCTGACTTTC.

The chain uses TRBV6-5 and TRBJ1-5, with D unresolved. The CDR3 consists of 14 residues. With 6 bases removed from V and 1 base from J, the gap between germline ends came to 10 bases. The germline V gene has CDR1 MNHEY and CDR2 SVGAGI. CDR3 sequence: CASSLDGSNQPQHF. The CDR3 DNA follows: TGTGCCAGCAGCCTCGACGGCAGCAATCAGCCCCAGCATTTT.

The CDR3 spells CASSAFPLTSGSYEQYF. For the CDR3, the DNA is TGTGCCAGTAGTGCCTTCCCCTTGACTAGCGGATCCTACGAGCAGTACTTC. The chain has TRBV19 and TRBJ2-7, with 9 positions matching TRBD2. The CDR3 runs to 17 residues. Germline V gene sequence: CDR1 LNHDA, CDR2 SQIVND (reference sequence). The ends lost 5 bases at V and 1 base at J; junction bases unmatched: 12.

The rearrangement uses TRBV13 and TRBJ2-3; 9 bases agree with TRBD2. Trimming cost V 3 bases and J 3 bases; bases outside gene matches: 7. This CDR3 has 16 amino acids. CDR1 is PRHDT and CDR2 is FYEKMQ in the germline V gene (reference sequence). This CDR3 reads CASSLGGRAGTDTQYF. The CDR3 coding sequence is TGTGCCAGCAGCTTGGGCGGGAGGGCCGGGACAGATACGCAGTATTTT.

This chain joins TRBV27 and TRBJ2-5; D remains unclear. The germline V gene encodes CDR1 MNHEY and CDR2 SMNVEV (reference sequence). This CDR3 spans 17 amino acids. V lost 0 bases and J 1 base, leaving 15 bases between the germline ends. In nucleotides, the CDR3 is TGTGCCAGCAGTTTATCGTCGCTGCCGATTACCCAAGAGACCCAGTACTTC. Translating gives CASSLSSLPITQETQYF.

The chain couples TRBV11-2 to TRBJ1-1, with D unclear. Trimming left V 1 base short and J 3 bases short, with 18 bases between. The CDR3 totals 17 residues. In germline, CDR1 is SGHAT, CDR2 FQNNGV. DNA of the CDR3: TGTGCCAGCAGCTTAGTAGTACGTGTCAGAGAGTACACTGAAGCTTTCTTT. Its translation: CASSLVVRVREYTEAFF.

The CDR3 region is CASSLSSGAEAFF. In DNA form, the CDR3 reads TGTGCCAGCAGCTTATCGTCAGGGGCTGAAGCTTTCTTT. The chain has TRBV7-3 and TRBJ1-1; TRBD1 is a possible D gene (6 bases). The V end was cut by 2 bases, the J end by 6 bases, with 10 bases between. The CDR3 contains 13 residues. Germline assignment: CDR1 SGHTA and CDR2 FQGTGA.

J is TRBJ2-5 and V is TRBV4-2, with a tentative D call TRBD2 (5 bases). Looked up from germline, CDR1 is LGHNA and CDR2 is YNFKEQ. Trimming removed 0 bases at V and 5 bases at J, with 13 bases between. The CDR3 consists of 15 residues. CDR3 DNA sequence: TGTGCCAGCAGCCAAGATCCCCTAACGGGGGAGACCCAGTACTTC. It is translated as CASSQDPLTGETQYF.

This chain uses TRBV5-1 with TRBJ1-3; D is uncertain. The V gene lost 1 base and the J gene lost 0 bases, with 11 bases spanning the gap. This CDR3 contains 16 residues. The V gene's germline CDR1 is SGHRS and CDR2 YFSETQ. CDR3 sequence (DNA): TGCGCCAGCAGCTTGCGAGGGTTGGGCTCTGGAAACACCATATATTTT. Residues: CASSLRGLGSGNTIYF.

The chain combines TRBV5-1 with TRBJ1-1, with 7 positions matching TRBD1. Trimming cost V 0 bases and J 10 bases; bases outside gene matches: 6. The CDR3 has 13 amino acids. Germline V gene lookup returns CDR1 SGHRS and CDR2 YFSETQ. The CDR3 DNA is TGCGCCAGCAGCTTGGATCCCAGGGGGGGAGCTTTCTTT. It translates to CASSLDPRGGAFF.

V is TRBV20-1 and J is TRBJ2-7; D is ambiguous. V shed 0 bases and J shed 4 bases, with 4 bases lying between them. Germline CDR1 reads DFQATT; CDR2 reads SNEGSKA (reference sequence). CDR3 length equals 11 residues. CDR3 DNA sequence: TGCAGTGCTAGAGAAGGATACGAGCAGTACTTC. Its translation is CSAREGYEQYF.

The chain links TRBV28 to TRBJ2-3, with 7 bases matching TRBD1. V was pared by 4 bases and J by 2 bases, with 6 bases of the junction left unmatched. Per germline, CDR1 MDHEN and CDR2 SYDVKM. This CDR3 contains 15 residues. In nucleotides, the CDR3 is TGTGCCAGCAGTTCAAGGACAGGCGTCACAGATACGCAGTATTTT. It encodes CASSSRTGVTDTQYF.

The genes are TRBV10-3 and TRBJ1-1, with D tentatively TRBD1 (6 bases). Trimming removed 0 bases from V and 8 bases from J, with 10 bases in between. The germline V gene has CDR1 ENHRY and CDR2 SYGVKD. This CDR3 comprises 13 residues. This chain's CDR3 is CAISESTDREAFF. The CDR3, as DNA: TGTGCCATCAGTGAGTCTACGGACAGAGAAGCTTTCTTT.

The J gene is TRBJ1-1, the V gene TRBV6-6; a possible D gene is TRBD1 (5 bases). The V and J ends lost 7 bases and 0 bases respectively, with 12 bases between them. CDR3 length equals 14 residues. CDR1 is MNHNY and CDR2 is SVGAGI in the germline V gene (reference sequence). The CDR3 bases are TGTGCCAGCACCAATGGGGCCATGAACACTGAAGCTTTCTTT. Translation gives CASTNGAMNTEAFF.

This sequence joins TRBV29-1 and TRBJ2-7, with TRBD2 as a possible D gene (6 bases). This CDR3 region has 13 residues. Germline CDR1 SQVTM, CDR2 ANQGSEA. V lost 3 bases and J 2 bases, leaving 11 bases between the germline ends. The CDR3 sequence: CSVDRAGTYEQYF. The DNA of the CDR3 is TGCAGCGTTGATCGAGCGGGCACCTACGAGCAGTACTTC.